The present TCR beta chain was sequenced within a study of blood T cell repertoires in COVID-19. Measured with immunoSEQ multiplex PCR; TCRdb has only the in-frame clones, and not every one. Of roughly 250,000 clones in the sample, about 91% were seen once. From germline, CDR1 is SGHAT and CDR2 FQNNGV. This CDR3 region has 13 residues. Trimming removed 3 bases at V and 9 bases at J, with 12 bases between. There are a few counts of this clone. The sample consisted of PBMCs or T cells enriched from blood (not recorded which). This chain joins TRBV11-2 and TRBJ2-1; a possible D gene is TRBD2 (5 bases). This TCR was recovered from a human donor in a cohort exposed to, infected with or recovered from COVID-19 (not recorded which). The donor label of this sample is uncertain. The CDR3 sequence: CASSFGPEGEQFF. CDR3 nucleotides: TGTGCCAGCAGCTTTGGACCCGAGGGTGAGCAGTTCTTC. The entire variable domain, with the rest obtained from reference TRBV11-2 and TRBJ2-1, is as follows: EAGVAQSPRYKIIEKRQSVAFWCNPISGHATLYWYQQILGQGPKLLIQFQNNGVVDDSQLPKDRFSAERLKGVDSTLKIQPAKLEDSAVYLCASSFGPEGEQFFGPGTRLTVL.